This is a list of T cell receptor beta chains from one sample in a study of spatial heterogeneity in lung cancer. Each CDR3 protein is one row after TCRdb ran MiXCR on the 5' RACE reads. Of some 10,000 distinct CDR3 sequences in the sample, around 6.6% were seen once. The sample here was lung tumor tissue, taken at surgery. The receptors stem from a male donor with early-stage non-small cell lung cancer. CDR3s include the opening cysteine and the closing phenylalanine or tryptophan. D genes are given only for firm matches. Clone size appears in some rows only: once, few, many, or a class for an expanded clone.

d_gene: TRBD1; abundance: many; v_gene: TRBV6-5; j_gene: TRBJ2-2; CDR3aa: CASRLTGTGTTGELFF; CDR3nt: TGTGCCAGCAGATTAACCGGGACAGGGACCACCGGGGAGCTGTTTTTT
d_gene: -; abundance: many; v_gene: TRBV5-5; j_gene: TRBJ2-7; CDR3aa: CASSLAPLATYEQYF; CDR3nt: TGTGCCAGCAGCTTGGCCCCACTGGCGACCTACGAGCAGTACTTC
d_gene: -; abundance: few; v_gene: TRBV29-1; j_gene: TRBJ1-5; CDR3aa: CSVRREQGQPQHF; CDR3nt: TGCAGCGTCCGCAGGGAGCAAGGTCAGCCCCAGCATTTT
d_gene: TRBD1; abundance: few; v_gene: TRBV6-6; j_gene: TRBJ2-7; CDR3aa: CASSQGQGRKYEQYF; CDR3nt: TGTGCCAGCAGCCAGGGACAGGGAAGGAAGTACGAGCAGTACTTC
d_gene: TRBD1; abundance: many; v_gene: TRBV27; j_gene: TRBJ2-7; CDR3aa: CASSSRQGGRYEQYF; CDR3nt: TGTGCCAGCAGTTCGAGACAGGGGGGTCGCTACGAGCAGTACTTC
d_gene: TRBD2; abundance: many; v_gene: TRBV7-7; j_gene: TRBJ2-3; CDR3aa: CASSSGTRADTQYF; CDR3nt: TGTGCTAGCAGCTCCGGGACTAGGGCAGATACGCAGTATTTT
d_gene: -; abundance: many; v_gene: TRBV11-3; j_gene: TRBJ2-7; CDR3aa: CASSLGGASYSYEQYF; CDR3nt: TGTGCCAGCAGCTTAGGGGGGGCCTCCTACTCCTACGAGCAGTACTTC
d_gene: -; abundance: -; v_gene: TRBV28; j_gene: TRBJ2-6; CDR3aa: CASSDNTGTGANVLTF; CDR3nt: TGTGCCAGCAGTGACAATACGGGAACCGGGGCCAACGTCCTGACTTTC
d_gene: TRBD1; abundance: medium-sized; v_gene: TRBV11-2; j_gene: TRBJ1-4; CDR3aa: CASSFQGATNEKLFF; CDR3nt: TGTGCCAGCAGCTTCCAGGGGGCCACTAATGAAAAACTGTTTTTT
d_gene: -; abundance: many; v_gene: TRBV18; j_gene: TRBJ1-1; CDR3aa: CASSPLDTWTEAFF; CDR3nt: TGTGCCAGCTCACCACTGGACACCTGGACTGAAGCTTTCTTT
d_gene: -; abundance: many; v_gene: TRBV7-8; j_gene: TRBJ2-2; CDR3aa: CASSLPATGTRNTGELFF; CDR3nt: TGTGCCAGCAGCTTACCGGCGACTGGGACAAGGAACACCGGGGAGCTGTTTTTT
d_gene: -; abundance: few; v_gene: TRBV4-2; j_gene: TRBJ2-1; CDR3aa: CASSQVGEGYNEQFF; CDR3nt: TGTGCCAGCAGCCAAGTCGGGGAAGGGTACAATGAGCAGTTCTTC
d_gene: -; abundance: many; v_gene: TRBV28; j_gene: TRBJ2-7; CDR3aa: CASSLSGGAGEQYF; CDR3nt: TGTGCCAGCAGTTTAAGTGGGGGGGCAGGGGAGCAGTACTTC
d_gene: TRBD2; abundance: -; v_gene: TRBV7-2; j_gene: TRBJ2-1; CDR3aa: CASRLTSGGAGNEQFF; CDR3nt: TGTGCCAGCAGACTAACTAGCGGGGGGGCGGGCAATGAGCAGTTCTTC
d_gene: -; abundance: few; v_gene: TRBV6-5; j_gene: TRBJ2-5; CDR3aa: CASSYTGRGETQYF; CDR3nt: TGTGCCAGCAGTTACACAGGGCGAGGGGAGACCCAGTACTTC
d_gene: TRBD2; abundance: many; v_gene: TRBV27; j_gene: TRBJ2-1; CDR3aa: CASSFSLAGGRNEQFF; CDR3nt: TGTGCCAGCAGTTTTTCTTTAGCGGGGGGTCGCAATGAGCAGTTCTTC
d_gene: TRBD2; abundance: many; v_gene: TRBV7-3; j_gene: TRBJ2-5; CDR3aa: CASSSPTSGGQETQYF; CDR3nt: TGTGCCAGCAGCAGCCCGACTAGCGGGGGACAAGAGACCCAGTACTTC
d_gene: -; abundance: many; v_gene: TRBV9; j_gene: TRBJ2-7; CDR3aa: CASSVATGSQYEQYF; CDR3nt: TGTGCCAGCAGCGTAGCAACAGGGTCACAATACGAGCAGTACTTC
d_gene: -; abundance: -; v_gene: TRBV12-3/TRBV12-4; j_gene: TRBJ1-2; CDR3aa: CASSQIDRTYGYTF; CDR3nt: TGTGCCAGCAGCCAAATCGACAGGACCTATGGCTACACCTTC
d_gene: TRBD1; abundance: few; v_gene: TRBV4-1; j_gene: TRBJ1-2; CDR3aa: CASSQDWGTGGANGYTF; CDR3nt: TGCGCCAGCAGCCAAGATTGGGGGACAGGGGGCGCGAATGGCTACACCTTC
d_gene: -; abundance: few; v_gene: TRBV7-3; j_gene: TRBJ2-2; CDR3aa: CASSFPSPTGRGELFF; CDR3nt: TGTGCCAGCAGCTTCCCTTCCCCGACAGGGAGGGGGGAGCTGTTTTTT
d_gene: -; abundance: -; v_gene: TRBV29-1; j_gene: TRBJ2-5; CDR3aa: CSVRLRGGTQYF; CDR3nt: TGCAGCGTACGCCTCCGGGGCGGGACCCAGTACTTC
d_gene: -; abundance: many; v_gene: TRBV20-1; j_gene: TRBJ2-7; CDR3aa: CSARGAGYEQYF; CDR3nt: TGCAGTGCTAGGGGGGCGGGCTACGAGCAGTACTTC
d_gene: TRBD1; abundance: few; v_gene: TRBV2; j_gene: TRBJ2-2; CDR3aa: CASSEGPRTGSNTGELFF; CDR3nt: TGTGCCAGCAGTGAAGGACCGAGGACAGGCTCGAACACCGGGGAGCTGTTTTTT
d_gene: -; abundance: once; v_gene: TRBV18; j_gene: TRBJ1-1; CDR3aa: CASSPARQLYTEAFF; CDR3nt: TGTGCCAGCTCACCAGCTAGACAGCTTTACACTGAAGCTTTCTTT
d_gene: TRBD2; abundance: -; v_gene: TRBV7-2; j_gene: TRBJ2-1; CDR3aa: CASSLEGRGGSYNEQFF; CDR3nt: TGTGCCAGCAGCCTCGAGGGGCGGGGGGGTTCCTACAATGAGCAGTTCTTC
d_gene: -; abundance: medium-sized; v_gene: TRBV20-1; j_gene: TRBJ1-1; CDR3aa: CSARDGNTEAFF; CDR3nt: TGCAGTGCTAGGGACGGGAACACTGAAGCTTTCTTT
d_gene: TRBD2; abundance: many; v_gene: TRBV27; j_gene: TRBJ2-3; CDR3aa: CASSLSWGGTDTQYF; CDR3nt: TGTGCCAGCAGTTTATCGTGGGGGGGGACAGATACGCAGTATTTT
d_gene: -; abundance: many; v_gene: TRBV27; j_gene: TRBJ1-6; CDR3aa: CASREPGLLSSLHF; CDR3nt: TGTGCCAGCAGGGAACCGGGACTCCTGTCATCCCTCCACTTT
d_gene: -; abundance: many; v_gene: TRBV7-9; j_gene: TRBJ2-7; CDR3aa: CASSKVGSSYEQYF; CDR3nt: TGTGCCAGCAGCAAGGTGGGCAGTTCCTACGAGCAGTACTTC